One sample yielded the 10 T cell receptor beta chains listed below, sequenced in a study of blood T cell repertoires in COVID-19. The table came from immunoSEQ multiplex PCR; TCRdb's copy has only in-frame clones and leaves some out. The sample includes about 180,000 clones, about 88% of them seen just once. Sequences were obtained from PBMCs or T cells enriched from blood (not recorded which). The receptors originated from a woman aged 40 to 55 with acute COVID-19.

As for this clone: Other DNA sequences within the sample encode an identical CDR3. The chain links TRBV14 to TRBJ1-1; D is undetermined. The CDR3 loop spans 14 amino acids. V was pared by 2 bases and J by 0 bases, with 7 bases between. Germline loops: CDR1 SGHDN, CDR2 FVKESK. CDR3 sequence reads: CASSQPGMNTEAFF. For the CDR3, the DNA is TGTGCCAGCAGCCAACCCGGGATGAACACTGAAGCTTTCTTT. Variable domain in full (rest from reference TRBV14 and TRBJ1-1): EAGVTQFPSHSVIEKGQTVTLRCDPISGHDNLYWYRRVMGKEIKFLLHFVKESKQDESGMPNNRFLAERTGGTYSTLKVQPAELEDSGVYFCASSQPGMNTEAFFGQGTRLTVV.

The rearrangement links TRBV18 to TRBJ1-4; weak D call: TRBD1 (5 bases). The CDR3 length is 15 residues. The germline V gene encodes CDR1 KGHSH and CDR2 LQKENI. Trimming took 4 bases from V and 7 from J, leaving 16 bases between them. The CDR3 spells CASSQGSMDAEKLFF. CDR3 DNA sequence: TGTGCCAGCTCACAGGGGTCCATGGACGCTGAAAAACTGTTTTTT.

The rearrangement joins TRBV28 to TRBJ1-5, with 7 bases identical to TRBD1. Germline CDR1 MDHEN, CDR2 SYDVKM. There are 16 residues in the CDR3. The V gene end was trimmed by 4 bases and the J gene end by 7 bases; junction bases not matched to a gene: 13. The CDR3 here is CASSSVGTADMQPQHF. CDR3 nucleotides: TGTGCCAGCAGTTCCGTAGGGACAGCGGATATGCAGCCCCAGCATTTT. Full variable domain (outside the CDR3, taken from reference TRBV28 and TRBJ1-5): DVKVTQSSRYLVKRTGEKVFLECVQDMDHENMFWYRQDPGLGLRLIYFSYDVKMKEKGDIPEGYSVSREKKERFSLILESASTNQTSMYLCASSSVGTADMQPQHFGDGTRLSIL.

The CDR3 DNA follows: TGTGCCAGCAGCCCCCGGACGAGGGGGGGTTCTAACTATGGCTACACCTTC. It is translated as CASSPRTRGGSNYGYTF. The V call is TRBV11-3, the J call TRBJ1-2; TRBD1 might be the D (6 bases). CDR3 length: 17 amino acids. Germline V gene data show CDR1 as SGHNT and CDR2 as YENEEA. Trimming removed 5 bases from V and 0 bases from J, with 19 bases in between.

There are a few counts of this clone. The chain links TRBV19 to TRBJ2-7, with D possibly matching TRBD2 (6 bases). The CDR3 is 15 amino acids. Trimming took off 2 bases at V and 0 bases at J, with 11 bases between the two ends. Per germline, CDR1 LNHDA and CDR2 SQIVND (reference sequence). CDR3 sequence (DNA): TGTGCCAGTAGTATACGAGGCGGGATCTCCTACGAGCAGTACTTC. Translating it yields CASSIRGGISYEQYF. Based on the CDR3 plus reference TRBV19 and TRBJ2-7, the full variable domain is DGGITQSPKYLFRKEGQNVTLSCEQNLNHDAMYWYRQDPGQGLRLIYYSQIVNDFQKGDIAEGYSVSREKKESFPLTVTSAQKNPTAFYLCASSIRGGISYEQYFGPGTRLTVT.

The CDR3 spells CASSIALEIFNQPQHF. CDR3 sequence (DNA): TGTGCCAGTAGTATAGCGTTGGAGATCTTCAATCAGCCCCAGCATTTT. The chain is built from TRBV19 and TRBJ1-5; D unresolved. The CDR3 is 16 residues long. CDR1 is LNHDA and CDR2 is SQIVND in the germline V gene (reference sequence). The V end lost 1 base, the J end lost 3 bases, and 13 bases lay between the germline ends.

The sample holds one count of this clone. V gene TRBV27 combines with J gene TRBJ1-1; D not certain. Germline CDR1 and CDR2: MNHEY and SMNVEV (reference sequence). The V and J ends lost 4 bases and 1 base respectively, with 7 bases between them. The length of the CDR3 is 13 residues. In DNA form, the CDR3 reads TGTGCCAGCAGTTCTACTCCGAACACTGAAGCTTTCTTT. Encoded protein: CASSSTPNTEAFF.

This chain uses TRBV7-9 with TRBJ1-4, with no clear D. This CDR3 has 15 residues. Between the trimmed V and J ends, which lost 5 bases and 0 bases, there was a span of 10 bases. The germline CDR1 and CDR2 sequences are SEHNR and FQNEAQ (reference sequence). The CDR3 region has the DNA TGTGCCAGCAGCCCCTCCGAGGCAACTAATGAAAAACTGTTTTTT. Encoded protein: CASSPSEATNEKLFF.

V usage is TRBV6-2 or TRBV6-3 and J usage is TRBJ1-5; maybe TRBD1 (5 bases). The CDR3 length is 19 residues. V lost 4 bases and J lost 0, with 22 bases in between. Germline CDR1 MNHEY, CDR2 SVGEGT. The CDR3, as DNA: TGTGCCAGCAGTTCGGAGTTTAGGGGCCCGGGTTATAGCAATCAGCCCCAGCATTTT. Its protein product is CASSSEFRGPGYSNQPQHF.

CDR3 sequence: CASSELAGYNEQFF. CDR3 DNA: TGTGCCAGCAGTGAACTGGCGGGGTACAATGAGCAGTTCTTC. The gene calls are TRBV2 and TRBJ2-1; tentative D call: TRBD2 (6 bases). V was trimmed by 2 bases and J by 4 bases, leaving 9 bases between them. CDR1 is SNHLY and CDR2 is FYNNEI in the germline V gene. The CDR3 covers 14 residues.